The rows below give T cell receptor beta chains drawn from one sample of a study of technical replicates of blood from a few donors. TCRdb keeps only in-frame clones here, not all; method: immunoSEQ multiplex PCR. Counted here are approximately 14,000 clones, over 80% occurring once; the ten biggest clones make up roughly an eighth. The sample was PBMCs. These receptors were obtained from a human donor in good health. Both conserved end residues are part of each CDR3. The D gene is left open where the match is weak. Clone size is not always given. Where it is, it says once, few, many or a class for expanded clones.

TRBV27	.	.	13	TRBJ2-7	CASSLDYKYEQYF	TGTGCCAGCAGTTTAGACTACAAATACGAGCAGTACTTC
TRBV29-1	.	TRBD1	12	TRBJ1-2	CSEGTGVGGYTF	TGCAGCGAGGGGACAGGGGTGGGTGGCTACACCTTC
TRBV7-9	few	TRBD1	15	TRBJ2-2	CASTLGTGPTGELFF	TGTGCCAGCACCCTAGGGACAGGGCCCACCGGGGAGCTGTTTTTT
TRBV7-9	.	.	14	TRBJ2-2	CASSLWSTAGELFF	TGTGCCAGCAGCTTGTGGTCGACAGCCGGGGAGCTGTTTTTT
TRBV19	.	.	12	TRBJ2-3	CASRIGGDTQYF	TGTGCCAGTAGGATCGGAGGGGATACGCAGTATTTT
TRBV13	.	TRBD2	15	TRBJ2-1	CASSLETSGGGEQFF	TGTGCCAGCAGCTTAGAGACTAGCGGGGGGGGTGAGCAGTTCTTC
TRBV18	.	.	13	TRBJ1-2	CASSPRRQPGYTF	TGTGCCAGCTCACCGCGAAGACAGCCAGGCTACACCTTC
TRBV7-9	.	TRBD2	15	TRBJ2-7	CASSPRGERAYEQYF	TGTGCCAGCAGCCCCCGGGGGGAGCGGGCGTACGAGCAGTACTTC
TRBV7-9	.	.	19	TRBJ1-1	CASSLGLPPRRGRSTEAFF	TGTGCCAGCAGCTTAGGACTTCCCCCTCGAAGGGGCCGGAGCACTGAAGCTTTCTTT
TRBV9	.	.	17	TRBJ2-2	CASSVTGSIADTGELFF	TGTGCCAGCAGCGTAACGGGATCGATTGCCGACACCGGGGAGCTGTTTTTT
TRBV28	once	.	14	TRBJ2-7	CASSLVFISYEQYF	TGTGCCAGCAGTTTAGTGTTCATTTCCTACGAGCAGTACTTC
TRBV7-3	.	.	12	TRBJ2-3	CASSSYTDTQYF	TGTGCCAGCAGCTCGTACACAGATACGCAGTATTTT
TRBV27	.	.	13	TRBJ2-3	CASTQGTTDTQYF	TGTGCCAGCACCCAGGGTACTACAGATACGCAGTATTTT
TRBV7-2	.	TRBD1	16	TRBJ1-1	CASSSPGQGRNTEAFF	TGTGCCAGCAGCTCCCCGGGACAGGGAAGGAACACTGAAGCTTTCTTT
TRBV7-3	.	.	14	TRBJ2-1	CASSPPGPYNEQFF	TGTGCCAGCAGCCCCCCCGGTCCCTACAATGAGCAGTTCTTC
TRBV6-1	few	.	13	TRBJ2-3	CASTNIPGDTQYF	TGTGCCAGCACTAATATCCCCGGAGATACGCAGTATTTT
TRBV5-1	once	.	15	TRBJ2-7	CASSLGGVSFYEQYF	TGCGCCAGCAGCTTGGGCGGGGTTTCTTTCTACGAGCAGTACTTC
TRBV5-5	.	TRBD1	17	TRBJ1-1	CASSFRDRGILNTEAFF	TGTGCCAGCAGCTTTAGGGACAGGGGGATACTAAACACTGAAGCTTTCTTT
TRBV30	.	TRBD1	14	TRBJ1-2	CAWARDSYSYGYTF	TGTGCCTGGGCCAGGGACAGCTACAGCTATGGCTACACCTTC
TRBV18	.	.	16	TRBJ1-4	CASSPQGTGTNEKLFF	TGTGCCAGCTCACCTCAGGGTACGGGTACTAATGAAAAACTGTTTTTT
TRBV7-9	.	TRBD1	14	TRBJ2-5	CASRNPRGLETQYF	TGTGCCAGCCGCAACCCCAGGGGGCTAGAGACCCAGTACTTC
TRBV19	.	.	15	TRBJ2-7	CASSPEASRVYEQYF	TGTGCCAGTAGCCCCGAGGCTAGCAGAGTCTACGAGCAGTACTTC
TRBV30	few	.	16	TRBJ2-7	CAWSVLAGKRSYEQYF	TGTGCCTGGAGTGTATTGGCTGGCAAACGCTCCTACGAGCAGTACTTC
TRBV2	once	TRBD2	16	TRBJ2-1	CASSPTSGRAGDEQFF	TGTGCCAGCAGCCCCACTAGCGGGAGGGCTGGAGATGAGCAGTTCTTC
TRBV27	.	.	16	TRBJ2-1	CASSTLGLYSYNEQFF	TGTGCCAGCAGTACCTTGGGGCTGTACTCCTACAATGAGCAGTTCTTC
TRBV27	.	.	13	TRBJ1-1	CASSYDRNTEAFF	TGTGCCAGCAGTTACGACAGGAACACTGAAGCTTTCTTT
TRBV5-6	.	.	14	TRBJ1-1	CASRPLGGGTEAFF	TGTGCCAGCAGACCCCTCGGGGGAGGGACTGAAGCTTTCTTT
TRBV5-1	.	.	13	TRBJ2-7	CASSSDISGEQYF	TGCGCCAGCAGCTCGGACATATCAGGGGAGCAGTACTTC
TRBV6-4	.	.	15	TRBJ1-2	CASSDNAGGNYGYTF	TGTGCCAGCAGTGACAATGCCGGAGGAAACTATGGCTACACCTTC
TRBV18	.	TRBD1	17	TRBJ2-1	CASSYVTGDSTYNEQFF	TGTGCCAGCTCATATGTTACAGGGGACAGCACCTACAATGAGCAGTTCTTC
TRBV29-1	.	TRBD1	12	TRBJ2-7	CSVEEDRGEQYF	TGCAGCGTTGAAGAGGACAGGGGCGAGCAGTACTTC
TRBV19	.	TRBD2	20	TRBJ2-2	CASSSSGTSARPANTGELFF	TGTGCCAGTAGTTCCTCTGGGACTAGCGCCCGACCGGCGAACACCGGGGAGCTGTTTTTT